This T cell receptor (beta chain) appears in the sequencing data of a study of T-cell reconstitution after alpha-beta-depleted transplantation in children. Study observations and caveats: A year post-transplant, T-cell counts and diversity derived mostly from newly produced T cells. In some patients, recipient T cells and intrathymic progenitors surviving conditioning explained high day-60 diversity.

As to this clonotype: Its antigen is undetermined.

A TCRbeta library incorporating unique molecular identifiers was prepared. One entry per CDR3 protein, called by TCRdb with MiXCR from the PCR reads. The table includes 600,000 or so distinct CDR3 sequences, 20% to 25% detected once. CDR1 MNHEY and CDR2 SVGEGT come from the germline V gene. The V and J ends lost 8 bases and 4 bases respectively, with 12 bases between them. CDR3 size: 12 residues. The genes are TRBV6-2 or TRBV6-3 and TRBJ2-7; D unclear. The source is a boy less than two years old who had a stem cell transplant for acute myeloid leukemia, so the T cells may come from the graft donor. The sequences come from PBMCs, mostly from graft donor cells, collected 360 days after TCRalphabeta/CD19-depleted stem cell transplant. The CDR3 here is CASGRHSYEQYF. The CDR3 DNA reads TGTGCCAGCGGCCGGCATTCTTACGAGCAGTACTTC.